There are a few counts of the clone carrying this TCR beta chain. The data belong to a study of CD8 T cells in Susac syndrome. When the RNA was reverse transcribed, random hexamers were used with an input of roughly 0.45 to 1 ug. Coverage of TCR beta CDR3 amplification by immunoSEQ multiplex PCR extended to 54 Vbeta and 13 Jbeta. TCRdb fed the immunoSEQ multiplex PCR reads into MiXCR, producing one record per CDR3 protein. The sample consists of 110,000 or so distinct CDR3 sequences, about 90% of them appearing once. The CDR3 consists of 14 residues. The junction had 11 bases not matched to a gene; V was cut back by 7 bases and J by 6 bases. The V gene's germline CDR1 is SNHLY and CDR2 FYNNEI.

The chain employs TRBV2 and TRBJ2-7; 8 bases map to TRBD1. This sequence was found in a human donor in good health. The sample was CD8+ T cells from PBMCs. CDR3 bases: TGTGCCAGCACCAGCGACAGGGGATCAGGCGAGCAGTACTTC. Protein: CASTSDRGSGEQYF.